Listed here are 22 T cell receptor beta chains from one sample, sequenced in a study (dated by TCRdb to the mid-2010s). To prepare the library, 5' RACE was applied. TCRdb records Illumina MiSeq as the sequencer. TCRdb applied fastp at Q25 and MiXCR to the public reads, then kept only in-frame beta chains. Rows are combined by CDR3 protein, so each entry shows the most common genes and DNA. In this sample the table shows about 8,900 distinct CDR3 sequences, about 30% of which occur a single time. The ten largest make up 3.5% to 6% of the sample. Sample: naive CD4+ T cells sorted from a lymph node. The cell subset or site label for this specimen denotes: naive CD4+ T cells, CD4+CD45RA+CD25-. All receptors derive from a female donor with breast cancer.

About this clonotype itself: This may be a read error: a much more frequent sequence differs by one nucleotide. The genes are TRBV18 and TRBJ2-1, with D perhaps TRBD1 (5 bases). With 0 bases removed from V and 0 bases from J, the gap between germline ends came to 9 bases. Per germline, CDR1 KGHSH and CDR2 LQKENI. This CDR3 has 16 amino acids. CDR3 nucleotide sequence: TGTGCCAGCTCACCACCGGGGCGGACCTCCTACAATGAGCAGTTCTTC. It translates to CASSPPGRTSYNEQFF.

This clonotype occurred many times. The J gene is TRBJ2-1, the V gene TRBV7-3; 7 bases fit TRBD1. Germline CDR1 and CDR2: SGHTA and FQGTGA. Losses at the gene ends were 7 bases for V and 9 bases for J; bases not matched to a gene: 9. This CDR3 spans 13 amino acids. CDR3 coding DNA: TGTGCCAGCACCTCCGACAGGGACGGTGAGCAGTTCTTC. Amino acid sequence: CASTSDRDGEQFF.

In its sample, this clonotype was seen a few times. The chain is built from TRBV29-1 and TRBJ1-1; D is unclear. Germline V gene lookup returns CDR1 SQVTM and CDR2 ANQGSEA. The CDR3 sequence is 11 residues long. Trimming shortened V by 7 bases and J by 6 bases, and 12 bases separated the two germline ends. CDR3 DNA: TGCAGCGCTTCGATCGGTCCTGAAGCTTTCTTT. Residues: CSASIGPEAFF.

By share, this clonotype counts as medium-sized (0.01 to 0.1%). CDR3 protein: CASSSGFGDTEAFF. CDR3 nucleotides: TGCGCCAGCAGCTCAGGGTTCGGGGACACTGAAGCTTTCTTT. J is TRBJ1-1 and V is TRBV5-1; perhaps TRBD1 as D (5 bases). V was clipped by 3 bases and J by 3 bases, with 12 bases between them. In germline, CDR1 is SGHRS, CDR2 YFSETQ. The CDR3 is made up of 14 amino acids.

This clonotype was counted ten times or more. The chain carries TRBV20-1 and TRBJ2-6; 10 bases map to TRBD1. This CDR3 has 16 residues. V shed 6 bases, J shed 0 bases, and the junction held 5 bases outside the gene matches. Germline loops: CDR1 DFQATT, CDR2 SNEGSKA (reference sequence). The CDR3 DNA reads as TGCAGTGCGCGACAGGGGGCCCTCTCTGGGGCCAACGTCCTGACTTTC. Its protein is CSARQGALSGANVLTF.

In its sample, this clonotype ranks as medium-sized. The gene calls are TRBV9 and TRBJ1-6; 9 bases fit TRBD1. The germline V gene has CDR1 SGDLS and CDR2 YYNGEE. CDR3 size: 16 residues. After removal of 4 bases from V and 7 bases from J, the junction contained 9 bases not matched to a gene. CDR3 loop: CASSLNPGQGNSPLHF. The CDR3 DNA is TGTGCCAGCAGCCTCAACCCGGGACAGGGAAATTCACCCCTCCACTTT.

Ten or more counts support this clonotype. This chain joins TRBV20-1 and TRBJ2-1; 12 positions agree with TRBD2. Trimming cost V 6 bases and J 4 bases; bases outside gene matches: 7. The CDR3 spans 15 residues. The germline CDR1 and CDR2 sequences are DFQATT and SNEGSKA (reference sequence). This chain's CDR3 is CSANGLAGIYNEQFF. The CDR3 DNA reads TGCAGTGCAAACGGACTAGCGGGAATATACAATGAGCAGTTCTTC.

This clonotype is labeled medium-sized (0.01 to 0.1%). The rearrangement joins TRBV5-1 to TRBJ2-1; tentative D call: TRBD1 (6 bases). Per germline, CDR1 SGHRS and CDR2 YFSETQ. This CDR3 has 12 residues. Trimming removed 0 bases at V and 15 bases at J, with 13 bases between. CDR3 nucleotides: TGCGCCAGCAGCTTGGATAGGGGGTACGGGTTCTTC. It encodes CASSLDRGYGFF.

This clonotype was recorded a few times. The chain employs TRBV6-5 and TRBJ2-1, with D hard to call. The CDR3 spans 14 residues. Germline V gene sequence: CDR1 MNHEY, CDR2 SVGAGI. Trimming took 6 bases from V and 0 from J, leaving 9 bases between them. In DNA, the CDR3 is TGTGCCAGCAGGTCAGGTTACTCCTACAATGAGCAGTTCTTC. This gives the protein CASRSGYSYNEQFF.

Notes on this clonotype: This could be a read error, since a much larger clone is one nucleotide away. No conserved phenylalanine or tryptophan is present at the end of the CDR3, so a read error is the likely explanation. The rearrangement uses TRBV30 and TRBJ2-7, with 8 bases aligning to TRBD1. The germline CDR1 and CDR2 sequences are GTSNPN and SVGIG (reference sequence). V shed 0 bases and J 4 bases; nucleotides not matched to a gene: 5. The CDR3 covers 14 residues. The CDR3 sequence is CAWSVGRGLYEQYS. In DNA form, the CDR3 reads TGTGCCTGGAGTGTTGGCAGGGGGCTGTACGAGCAGTACTCC.

J is TRBJ2-7 and V is TRBV9, with D tentatively TRBD2 (7 bases). V lost 0 bases and J 5 bases, leaving 18 bases between the germline ends. Germline lookup yields CDR1 SGDLS and CDR2 YYNGEE. The CDR3 consists of 16 residues. CDR3 residues: CASSVAGGGGFDEQYF. The CDR3, as DNA: TGTGCCAGCAGCGTAGCGGGGGGCGGAGGGTTCGACGAGCAGTACTTC.

This clonotype was seen ten or more times. The chain has TRBV5-1 and TRBJ1-5; D uncertain. The CDR3 contains 14 residues. V was trimmed by 4 bases and J by 4 bases, leaving 12 bases between them. CDR1 is SGHRS, CDR2 YFSETQ, per germline. As DNA, the CDR3 is TGCGCCAGCAGCCCGGGATATGGGAATCAGCCCCAGCATTTT. Residues: CASSPGYGNQPQHF.

This clonotype has ten or more counts. The chain joins TRBV6-1 to TRBJ2-1; 11 positions match TRBD2. The CDR3 extends over 15 amino acids. V was pared by 6 bases and J by 4 bases, with 5 bases of the junction left unmatched. The V gene's germline CDR1 is MNHNS and CDR2 SASEGT. CDR3 in DNA: TGTGCCAGCAGGGCTAGCGGGAGGAATTACAATGAGCAGTTCTTC. As protein: CASRASGRNYNEQFF.

At least ten counts were recorded for this clonotype. The chain couples TRBV5-1 to TRBJ1-6, with 11 bases aligning to TRBD1. The CDR3 is 15 residues long. The J segment lost 9 bases and the V segment lost 0 bases, leaving 2 bases of the junction unmatched. Germline lookup yields CDR1 SGHRS and CDR2 YFSETQ. CDR3 in amino acids: CASSLAGTGGSPLHF. The CDR3 bases are TGCGCCAGCAGCTTGGCCGGGACAGGGGGTTCACCCCTCCACTTT.

This clonotype was counted between two and nine times. The rearrangement uses TRBV12-3 or TRBV12-4 and TRBJ2-1; 10 nucleotides line up with TRBD2. V shed 3 bases and J 8 bases; nucleotides not matched to a gene: 4. CDR3 length: 14 residues. The CDR3: CASSFSGRSDEQFF. The CDR3, as DNA: TGTGCCAGCAGTTTTAGCGGGAGGTCGGATGAGCAGTTCTTC.

By frequency in the sample, this clonotype is medium-sized. The V call is TRBV10-3, the J call TRBJ2-7; D remains unclear. The CDR3 has 14 residues. The V and J ends lost 3 bases and 0 bases respectively, with 9 bases between them. The V gene's germline CDR1 is ENHRY and CDR2 SYGVKD. Written as DNA, the CDR3 is TGTGCCATCAGTGACAGGTGGAGCTCCTACGAGCAGTACTTC. It translates to CAISDRWSSYEQYF.

Many counts were recorded for this clonotype. Germline is not matched at one junction end, which may reflect a read error. This chain links TRBV2 with TRBJ1-5, with D perhaps TRBD1 (5 bases). CDR3 length: 17 amino acids. Germline V lookup: CDR1 SNHLY, CDR2 FYNNEI. This chain's CDR3 is CASSQFGTGYSNQLQHF. Here the CDR3 DNA reads TGTGCCAGCAGCCAATTTGGGACGGGCTATAGCAATCAGCTCCAGCATTTT.

A note on this clonotype: A read error is possible here, since a much larger clone lies one base away. J is TRBJ2-6 and V is TRBV5-1, with D possibly TRBD2 on 6 matching bases. The CDR3 has 19 amino acids. CDR1 is SGHRS, CDR2 YFSETQ, per germline. CDR3 protein: CASSWPRLVPLSGASVLTF. CDR3 sequence (DNA): TGCGCCAGCAGCTGGCCCCGACTAGTTCCCTTGTCTGGGGCCAGCGTCCTGACTTTC. The full variable domain, its missing parts supplied by reference TRBV5-1 and TRBJ2-6, is KAGVTQTPRYLIKTRGQQVTLSCSPISGHRSVSWYQQTPGQGLQFLFEYFSETQRNKGNFPGRFSGRQFSNSRSEMNVSTLELGDSALYLCASSWPRLVPLSGASVLTFGAGSRLTVL.

Judged by abundance, this clonotype is medium-sized. CDR3 loop: CASSPSGGNTGELFF. CDR3 bases: TGTGCCAGCAGTCCGTCAGGGGGGAACACCGGGGAGCTGTTTTTT. This chain uses TRBV6-4 with TRBJ2-2; 7 nucleotides line up with TRBD1. CDR1 and CDR2 (germline): MRHNA, SNTAGT. There are 15 residues in the CDR3. J gave up 1 base and V 5 bases, and 4 bases lay outside the gene matches.

Notes on this clonotype: Germline is not matched at one junction end, which may reflect a read error. V and J are TRBV4-1 and TRBJ1-5, with D unclear. The length of the CDR3 is 15 residues. CDR1 and CDR2 from the germline V gene are MGHRA and YSYEKL. The CDR3 sequence is CASGQFGQAREAQHF. CDR3 bases: TGCGCCAGCGGCCAATTCGGCCAGGCGAGAGAAGCCCAGCATTTC.

By share, this clonotype counts as medium-sized (0.01 to 0.1%). This sequence joins TRBV20-1 and TRBJ2-1; either TRBD1 or TRBD2 may supply D (5 bases each). CDR1 and CDR2 (germline): DFQATT, SNEGSKA (reference sequence). Deletions cut 0 bases from V and 7 bases from J, with 13 bases between. This CDR3 spans 14 amino acids. The CDR3 DNA follows: TGCAGTGCTAGAGATGGGTTCGGGGCGAATGAGCAGTTCTTC. This encodes CSARDGFGANEQFF.

This clonotype was counted at least ten times. The rearrangement uses TRBV7-8 and TRBJ1-1, with unresolved D. V lost 5 bases and J lost 5, with 15 bases in between. The CDR3 runs 14 residues. CDR1 is SGHVS, CDR2 FQNEAQ, per germline. CDR3 protein: CASSQTGVRTEAFF. CDR3 nucleotide sequence: TGTGCCAGCAGCCAAACCGGGGTCCGGACTGAAGCTTTCTTT. The variable domain in full, completed from reference TRBV7-8 and TRBJ1-1, reads GAGVSQSPRYKVAKRGQDVALRCDPISGHVSLFWYQQALGQGPEFLTYFQNEAQLDKSGLPSDRFFAERPEGSVSTLKIQRTQQEDSAVYLCASSQTGVRTEAFFGQGTRLTVV.